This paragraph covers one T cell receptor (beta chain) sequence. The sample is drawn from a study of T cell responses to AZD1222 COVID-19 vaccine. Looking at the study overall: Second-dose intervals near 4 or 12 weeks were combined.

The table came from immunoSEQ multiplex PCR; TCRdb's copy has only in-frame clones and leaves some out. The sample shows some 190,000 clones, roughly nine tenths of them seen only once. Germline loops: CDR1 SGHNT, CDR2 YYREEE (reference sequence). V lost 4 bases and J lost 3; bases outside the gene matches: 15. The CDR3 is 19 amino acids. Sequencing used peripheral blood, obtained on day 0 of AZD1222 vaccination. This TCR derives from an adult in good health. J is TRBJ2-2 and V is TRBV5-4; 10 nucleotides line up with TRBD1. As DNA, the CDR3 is TGTGCCAGCAGCGTTCCGGGACAGGGGTTAGCGGGGTACACCGGGGAGCTGTTTTTT. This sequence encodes CASSVPGQGLAGYTGELFF.